Listed below are T cell receptor beta chains from one sample, sequenced in a study of cytomegalovirus exposure and HLA in healthy donors. Method: immunoSEQ multiplex PCR; TCRdb's copy keeps in-frame clones and lacks some. The repertoire holds fewer than 350,000 clones, roughly 90% seen once, with around 0.92% in the top ten. The material sequenced was PBMCs. The receptor set was obtained from a woman aged 18-35 years in good health and CMV-seronegative. CDR3s include the opening cysteine and the closing phenylalanine or tryptophan. A D gene is named only where the DNA matches it firmly. Part of the rows lack a size; the others show once, few, many or a class for expanded clones.

>TRBV2|NA|NA|TRBJ1-5|15
CASKGGAMGNQPQHF
TGTGCCAGCAAGGGGGGGGCGATGGGCAATCAGCCCCAGCATTTT
>TRBV10-3|few|TRBD2|TRBJ2-1|13
CAISERLANEQFF
TGTGCCATCAGTGAGAGACTAGCAAATGAGCAGTTCTTC
>TRBV18|once|NA|TRBJ2-6|13
CASPTSGANVLTF
TGTGCCAGCCCAACGAGCGGGGCCAACGTCCTGACTTTC
>TRBV6-7|NA|NA|TRBJ2-1|17
CASSAGGELNPHNEQFF
TGTGCCAGCAGCGCCGGAGGGGAGCTGAACCCGCACAATGAGCAGTTCTTC
>TRBV19|NA|NA|TRBJ2-1|14
CASKARSSYNEQFF
TGTGCCAGTAAGGCTAGGAGCTCCTACAATGAGCAGTTCTTC
>TRBV6-4|few|NA|TRBJ2-2|14
CASSSGYGTGELFF
TGTGCCAGCAGCTCGGGGTATGGCACCGGGGAGCTGTTTTTT
>TRBV5-1|NA|NA|TRBJ1-4|15
CASSLGGHLNEKLFF
TGCGCCAGCAGCTTGGGAGGACATCTGAATGAAAAACTGTTTTTT
>TRBV21-1|NA|NA|TRBJ2-7|14
CASSSERTVYEQYF
TGTGCCAGCAGCTCAGAACGGACAGTCTACGAGCAGTACTTC
>TRBV28|once|TRBD2|TRBJ2-7|13
CASSLGLAAKQYF
TGTGCCAGCAGTTTGGGACTAGCAGCCAAGCAGTACTTC
>TRBV9|NA|NA|TRBJ2-6|19
CASSVEVQGSLSGANVLTF
TGTGCCAGCAGCGTAGAGGTACAGGGCTCCCTGTCTGGGGCCAACGTCCTGACTTTC
>TRBV5-1|once|TRBD1|TRBJ1-4|14
CASSTQGAAEKLFF
TGCGCCAGCAGCACTCAGGGGGCGGCCGAAAAACTGTTTTTT
>TRBV6-5|NA|TRBD2|TRBJ2-7|16
CASSYGGLAGVYEQYF
TGTGCCAGCAGTTACGGGGGACTAGCGGGAGTTTACGAGCAGTACTTC
>TRBV4-3|NA|NA|TRBJ2-3|17
CASSQASRGPSTDTQYF
TGCGCCAGCAGCCAAGCCTCCAGGGGCCCTAGCACAGATACGCAGTATTTT
>TRBV4-1|NA|NA|TRBJ2-5|15
CASSLRERGGETQYF
TGCGCCAGCAGCCTCAGAGAGAGAGGAGGTGAGACCCAGTACTTC
>TRBV30|once|NA|TRBJ1-1|13
CAWQREGSTEAFF
TGTGCCTGGCAAAGAGAGGGATCCACTGAAGCTTTCTTT
>TRBV4-1|once|TRBD2|TRBJ2-7|16
CASSQAFITSGYEQYF
TGCGCCAGCAGCCAAGCCTTCATAACTAGCGGCTACGAGCAGTACTTC
>TRBV6-6|NA|NA|TRBJ2-2|13
CATRQTNTGELFF
TGTGCCACCAGACAGACGAACACCGGGGAGCTGTTTTTT
>TRBV15|NA|TRBD1|TRBJ2-3|14
CATSRTGGTDTQYF
TGTGCCACCAGCAGGACAGGGGGGACAGATACGCAGTATTTT
>TRBV5-4|NA|TRBD1|TRBJ1-2|14
CASSLRTGALGYTF
TGTGCCAGCAGCTTGAGGACAGGGGCCCTAGGCTACACCTTC
>TRBV11-2|NA|TRBD2|TRBJ2-5|16
CASSEGLASGQGTQYF
TGTGCCAGCAGCGAGGGACTGGCTAGCGGCCAAGGGACCCAGTACTTC
>TRBV15|NA|NA|TRBJ1-5|14
CATSARQGNQPQHF
TGTGCCACCAGCGCCCGCCAGGGAAATCAGCCCCAGCATTTT
>TRBV30|NA|TRBD1|TRBJ1-5|13
CAWSGQGNQPQHF
TGTGCCTGGAGTGGACAGGGGAATCAGCCCCAGCATTTT
>TRBV14|NA|NA|TRBJ2-1|12
CASSPRERSQFF
TGTGCCAGCAGCCCCCGTGAGAGGAGTCAGTTCTTC
>TRBV2|NA|NA|TRBJ1-2|13
CASSDRSNYGYTF
TGTGCCAGCAGTGATCGGAGTAACTATGGCTACACCTTC
>TRBV4-1|NA|NA|TRBJ1-1|15
CASSQDPGLDTEAFF
TGCGCCAGCAGCCAAGATCCCGGTCTGGACACTGAAGCTTTCTTT
>TRBV4-3|NA|NA|TRBJ1-3|17
CASSQDGGASSGNTIYF
TGCGCCAGCAGCCAAGATGGGGGGGCGAGCTCTGGAAACACCATATATTTT
>TRBV4-1|few|NA|TRBJ1-4|13
CASSQESYEKLFF
TGCGCCAGCAGCCAAGAATCCTATGAAAAACTGTTTTTT
>TRBV4-3|NA|TRBD1|TRBJ2-3|15
CASSWTGVDTDTQYF
TGCGCCAGCAGCTGGACAGGTGTAGACACAGATACGCAGTATTTT
>TRBV30|NA|NA|TRBJ2-7|13
CAWIPSGTYEQYF
TGTGCCTGGATCCCCAGCGGTACCTACGAGCAGTACTTC
>TRBV7-3|NA|TRBD2|TRBJ2-1|20
CASSLVGASGRATNSNEQFF
TGTGCCAGCAGCTTAGTCGGGGCTAGCGGGAGGGCAACCAACAGCAATGAGCAGTTCTTC
>TRBV6-1|NA|TRBD1|TRBJ2-7|15
CASSPGGAVSYEQYF
TGTGCCAGCAGTCCAGGGGGCGCAGTCTCCTACGAGCAGTACTTC
>TRBV5-1|NA|TRBD2|TRBJ2-5|12
CASSPGGETQYF
TGCGCCAGCAGCCCGGGGGGTGAGACCCAGTACTTC
>TRBV6-5|NA|NA|TRBJ1-1|12
CASIEGSTEAFF
TGTGCCAGCATTGAGGGAAGTACTGAAGCTTTCTTT
>TRBV5-6|NA|TRBD2|TRBJ2-3|17
CASSLASLAGSTDTQYF
TGTGCCAGCAGCTTGGCATCTCTAGCGGGAAGCACAGATACGCAGTATTTT
>TRBV7-2|NA|NA|TRBJ2-1|13
CASSLGGGDEQFF
TGTGCCAGCAGCTTAGGGGGAGGTGATGAGCAGTTCTTC
>TRBV28|NA|NA|TRBJ1-1|15
CASSVTGPMNTEAFF
TGTGCCAGCAGTGTTACAGGCCCCATGAACACTGAAGCTTTCTTT
>TRBV9|NA|TRBD2|TRBJ2-7|15
CASSVAAGRFDEQYF
TGTGCCAGCAGCGTAGCTGCCGGGAGGTTCGACGAGCAGTACTTC
>TRBV28|NA|NA|TRBJ2-7|12
CASSQPEREQYF
TGTGCCAGCAGTCAGCCCGAGAGGGAGCAGTACTTC
>TRBV19|NA|TRBD1|TRBJ1-1|15
CASSIMGQGETEAFF
TGTGCCAGTAGTATTATGGGACAGGGAGAAACTGAAGCTTTCTTT
>TRBV5-1|NA|TRBD1|TRBJ2-2|15
CASSPGQGNTGELFF
TGCGCCAGCAGCCCAGGACAGGGGAACACCGGGGAGCTGTTTTTT
>TRBV5-1|NA|TRBD2|TRBJ2-2|16
CASSSLAVPGTGELFF
TGCGCCAGCAGCTCCCTAGCGGTCCCAGGGACCGGGGAGCTGTTTTTT
>TRBV7-2|few|TRBD2|TRBJ2-2|17
CASSLVGLAGGSGELFF
TGTGCCAGCAGCTTAGTAGGGCTAGCGGGAGGATCCGGGGAGCTGTTTTTT
>TRBV27|NA|TRBD2|TRBJ2-7|14
CASSSDGRVGEQYF
TGTGCCAGCAGTTCGGACGGGAGGGTTGGCGAGCAGTACTTC
>TRBV10-2|NA|TRBD2|TRBJ2-1|15
CASSDSGGSYNEQFF
TGCGCCAGCAGTGATAGCGGGGGGTCCTACAATGAGCAGTTCTTC
>TRBV9|NA|NA|TRBJ1-1|13
CASSVTGNTEAFF
TGTGCCAGCAGCGTAACTGGGAACACTGAAGCTTTCTTT
>TRBV10-2|NA|TRBD2|TRBJ2-7|13
CASARRESYEQYF
TGCGCCAGTGCGCGGCGGGAGTCATACGAGCAGTACTTC
>TRBV29-1|NA|NA|TRBJ2-1|11
CSVSGGNEQFF
TGCAGCGTATCCGGGGGAAATGAGCAGTTCTTC
>TRBV30|NA|NA|TRBJ2-3|13
CAWSAGVADTQYF
TGTGCCTGGAGTGCGGGAGTAGCAGATACGCAGTATTTT
>TRBV4-1|NA|NA|TRBJ2-6|17
CASSQDKFSSGANVLTF
TGCGCCAGCAGCCAAGACAAATTTTCCTCTGGGGCCAACGTCCTGACTTTC
>TRBV5-1|NA|NA|TRBJ1-2|13
CASSTAGVGGYTF
TGCGCCAGCAGCACCGCGGGTGTCGGTGGCTACACCTTC
>TRBV29-1|NA|TRBD1|TRBJ2-7|16
CSVEDPGQGASYEQYF
TGCAGCGTTGAAGACCCCGGACAGGGGGCCTCCTACGAGCAGTACTTC
>TRBV5-6|NA|TRBD1|TRBJ2-7|14
CASSLGTGPTEQYF
TGTGCCAGCAGCCTGGGGACAGGGCCTACGGAGCAGTACTTC
>TRBV27|few|TRBD1|TRBJ1-1|13
CASSTGGNTEAFF
TGTGCCAGCAGTACAGGGGGGAACACTGAAGCTTTCTTT
>TRBV9|once|NA|TRBJ1-1|12
CASSPPNTEAFF
TGTGCCAGCAGCCCCCCTAACACTGAAGCTTTCTTT
>TRBV5-1|NA|NA|TRBJ1-5|15
CASSLAGYSNQPQHF
TGCGCCAGCAGCTTGGCCGGTTATAGCAATCAGCCCCAGCATTTT
>TRBV5-1|NA|NA|TRBJ1-1|14
CASSLQGMNTEAFF
TGCGCCAGCAGCCTTCAGGGGATGAACACTGAAGCTTTCTTT